This TCR beta chain was captured by sequencing in a study of blood T cells in healthy people across ages. Overall study: The template switching approach captured approximately one barcoded beta molecule for every two T cells.

Points from the study as a whole: Naive T cell percentage showed a strong correlation with the diversity of TCR beta.

This clonotype came up a few times. No antigen is known for it. At one end, the junction sequence differs from germline, possibly due to a read error. Alongside a J-beta primer mix, a sample-barcoded 5' primer served in a second PCR lasting roughly 7 to 12 cycles. Each TCR beta cDNA got a 12-nucleotide random molecular identifier. TCRdb reprocessed the 5' RACE reads with MiXCR, giving one entry per CDR3 protein. The table has approximately 1.5 million distinct CDR3 sequences, roughly two fifths seen once. Germline values: CDR1 LGHNA, CDR2 YSLEER. CDR3 length: 16 residues. The receptor comes from a woman aged 18-29 years in good health. Source material: blood. This rearrangement joins TRBV4-3 to TRBJ2-1; no reliable D call. TRBJ2-7 matches the DNA end more closely, so the J call is doubtful. CDR3 bases: TGCGCCAGTAGCCAAGGTTTAAGCGCCTCCTACAATGAGCAGTACTTC. This encodes CASSQGLSASYNEQYF.